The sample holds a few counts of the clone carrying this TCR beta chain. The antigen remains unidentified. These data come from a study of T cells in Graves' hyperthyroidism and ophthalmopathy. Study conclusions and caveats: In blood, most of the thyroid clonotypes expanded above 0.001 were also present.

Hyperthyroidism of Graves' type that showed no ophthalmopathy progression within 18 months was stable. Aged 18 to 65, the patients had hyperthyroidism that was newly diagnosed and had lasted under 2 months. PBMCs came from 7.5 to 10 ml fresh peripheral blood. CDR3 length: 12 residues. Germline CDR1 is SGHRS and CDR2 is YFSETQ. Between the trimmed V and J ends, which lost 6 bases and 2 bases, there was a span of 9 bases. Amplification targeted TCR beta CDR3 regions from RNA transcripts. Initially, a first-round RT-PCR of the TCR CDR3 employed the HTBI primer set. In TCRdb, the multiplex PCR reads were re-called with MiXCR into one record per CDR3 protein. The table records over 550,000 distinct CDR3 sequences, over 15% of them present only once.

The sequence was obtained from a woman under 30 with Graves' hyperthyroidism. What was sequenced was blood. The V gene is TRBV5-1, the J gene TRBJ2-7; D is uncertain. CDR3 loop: CASIDEAYEQYF. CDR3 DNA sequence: TGCGCCAGCATCGATGAGGCCTACGAGCAGTACTTC.